This T cell receptor (beta chain) was obtained from a study of cytotoxic CD8 clonotypes in ibrutinib-treated CLL. Study-wide background: Samples averaged roughly 280,000 productive templates and 94,082 productive rearrangements. Study-level results: Clonality was higher at ibrutinib response and returned toward baseline at progression. Public clonotypes showed up rarely, and on treatment they shrank or held steady.

With sequencing, the targeted depth ranged from 1 in 200,000 to 1 in 1 million T cells. Some clones are missing from TCRdb's copy, which holds only in-frame ones; the method was immunoSEQ multiplex PCR. The repertoire holds a few thousand clones, with nearly 70% as singletons. CDR1 and CDR2 (germline): MNHEY, SMNVEV (reference sequence). CDR3 length: 14 residues. Trimming stripped 5 bases from V and 2 bases from J, with 11 bases between. As for this clone: The antigen remains undetermined.

The sample consisted of PBMCs, taken before ibrutinib treatment. The TCR comes from a human donor with chronic lymphocytic leukemia. V and J are TRBV27 and TRBJ2-3, with D unresolved. Here the CDR3 reads CASSRLGNTDTQYF. The CDR3 nucleotides read TGTGCCAGCAGTCGGCTAGGTAACACAGATACGCAGTATTTT.